Listed below are T cell receptor beta chains from one sample, sequenced in a study of tumor-infiltrating lymphocytes in localized non-small cell lung cancer. The assay was immunoSEQ multiplex PCR, and TCRdb's table has in-frame clones only and misses some. Found here are around 25,000 clones, approximately 64% of them singletons; the top ten hold around 5%. The sequencing input was lung tumor tissue. The source of these receptors is a human donor with non-small cell lung cancer. The CDR3 runs from the conserved cysteine through the conserved F or W. A D gene is named only where the DNA matches it firmly. The listing skips clone size in some rows; elsewhere it reads once, few, many or a size class.

d_gene: TRBD1; v_gene: TRBV9; j_gene: TRBJ2-1; len: 13; abundance: .; CDR3aa: CASSPGTDFEQFF; CDR3nt: TGTGCCAGCAGCCCCGGGACAGATTTCGAGCAGTTCTTC
d_gene: .; v_gene: TRBV5-6; j_gene: TRBJ1-4; len: 15; abundance: .; CDR3aa: CASSLSWRVGGKLFF; CDR3nt: TGTGCCAGCAGCTTGTCTTGGCGGGTGGGAGGAAAACTGTTTTTT
d_gene: .; v_gene: TRBV7-2; j_gene: TRBJ2-1; len: 13; abundance: .; CDR3aa: CASSLVRGGEQFF; CDR3nt: TGTGCCAGCAGCTTAGTTCGGGGAGGTGAGCAGTTCTTC
d_gene: .; v_gene: TRBV13; j_gene: TRBJ2-3; len: 16; abundance: .; CDR3aa: CASSLGAGGETDTQYF; CDR3nt: TGTGCCAGCAGCTTGGGAGCGGGTGGCGAGACAGATACGCAGTATTTT
d_gene: .; v_gene: TRBV29-1; j_gene: TRBJ2-7; len: 13; abundance: .; CDR3aa: CSVVAAISYEQYF; CDR3nt: TGCAGCGTTGTCGCCGCAATCTCCTACGAGCAGTACTTC
d_gene: .; v_gene: TRBV5-1; j_gene: TRBJ2-5; len: 15; abundance: .; CDR3aa: CASSPIVGAQETQYF; CDR3nt: TGCGCCAGCAGCCCCATTGTGGGAGCCCAAGAGACCCAGTACTTC
d_gene: .; v_gene: TRBV27; j_gene: TRBJ2-1; len: 13; abundance: .; CDR3aa: CASSFSLYNEQFF; CDR3nt: TGTGCCAGCAGTTTCTCCCTCTACAATGAGCAGTTCTTC
d_gene: .; v_gene: TRBV6-1; j_gene: TRBJ2-1; len: 16; abundance: .; CDR3aa: CASSARPFNSYNEQFF; CDR3nt: TGTGCCAGCAGTGCACGCCCCTTTAACTCCTACAATGAGCAGTTCTTC
d_gene: TRBD1; v_gene: TRBV28; j_gene: TRBJ1-2; len: 15; abundance: .; CDR3aa: CASSTGTGGGYGYTF; CDR3nt: TGTGCCAGCAGTACCGGGACAGGGGGCGGCTATGGCTACACCTTC
d_gene: .; v_gene: TRBV7-3; j_gene: TRBJ1-1; len: 14; abundance: .; CDR3aa: CASSLRGMNTEAFF; CDR3nt: TGTGCCAGCAGCTTAAGAGGCATGAACACTGAAGCTTTCTTT
d_gene: .; v_gene: TRBV19; j_gene: TRBJ2-6; len: 14; abundance: .; CDR3aa: CASSQGAGANVLTF; CDR3nt: TGTGCCAGTAGTCAGGGCGCTGGGGCCAACGTCCTGACTTTC
d_gene: .; v_gene: TRBV7-2; j_gene: TRBJ2-4; len: 13; abundance: .; CDR3aa: CASSLDGGGLQYF; CDR3nt: TGTGCCAGCAGCTTAGATGGCGGGGGCCTTCAGTACTTC
d_gene: .; v_gene: TRBV5-1; j_gene: TRBJ1-2; len: 14; abundance: once; CDR3aa: CASSVRARDTGYTF; CDR3nt: TGCGCCAGCAGCGTGCGCGCCCGGGACACAGGCTACACCTTC
d_gene: .; v_gene: TRBV9; j_gene: TRBJ2-5; len: 13; abundance: .; CDR3aa: CASSVRGQETQYF; CDR3nt: TGTGCCAGCAGCGTTAGAGGGCAAGAGACCCAGTACTTC
d_gene: .; v_gene: TRBV28; j_gene: TRBJ2-7; len: 15; abundance: few; CDR3aa: CASTPTMHPAYEQYF; CDR3nt: TGTGCCAGCACCCCTACCATGCATCCAGCCTACGAGCAGTACTTC
d_gene: TRBD2; v_gene: TRBV7-9; j_gene: TRBJ2-7; len: 17; abundance: once; CDR3aa: CASSLSSGRVFAYEQYF; CDR3nt: TGTGCCAGCAGCTTATCGAGCGGGAGGGTCTTTGCCTACGAGCAGTACTTC
d_gene: .; v_gene: TRBV30; j_gene: TRBJ1-4; len: 14; abundance: few; CDR3aa: CAWSVGDRDPKLFF; CDR3nt: TGTGCCTGGAGTGTAGGGGACCGCGATCCGAAACTGTTTTTT
d_gene: .; v_gene: TRBV10-3; j_gene: TRBJ1-5; len: 13; abundance: .; CDR3aa: CAIGSDSNQPQHF; CDR3nt: TGTGCCATCGGCTCGGATAGCAATCAGCCCCAGCATTTT
d_gene: TRBD1; v_gene: TRBV5-1; j_gene: TRBJ2-7; len: 14; abundance: .; CDR3aa: CASSYDRGPYEQYF; CDR3nt: TGCGCCAGCAGCTACGACAGGGGGCCCTACGAGCAGTACTTC
d_gene: .; v_gene: TRBV6-1; j_gene: TRBJ1-2; len: 15; abundance: .; CDR3aa: CASSDGPIRRYGYTF; CDR3nt: TGTGCCAGCAGTGACGGCCCGATACGACGCTATGGCTACACCTTC
d_gene: .; v_gene: TRBV7-9; j_gene: TRBJ1-1; len: 13; abundance: medium-sized; CDR3aa: CASSPTDDTEAFF; CDR3nt: TGTGCCAGCAGCCCGACGGATGACACTGAAGCTTTCTTT
d_gene: .; v_gene: TRBV10-3; j_gene: TRBJ1-4; len: 13; abundance: .; CDR3aa: CAISQDPNEKLFF; CDR3nt: TGTGCCATATCACAGGACCCTAATGAAAAACTGTTTTTT
d_gene: TRBD2; v_gene: TRBV5-1; j_gene: TRBJ2-5; len: 15; abundance: once; CDR3aa: CASSLGGREYETQYF; CDR3nt: TGCGCCAGCAGCTTAGGCGGGAGAGAGTACGAGACCCAGTACTTC
d_gene: TRBD2; v_gene: TRBV6-9; j_gene: TRBJ2-7; len: 15; abundance: .; CDR3aa: CASSFLAGKNYEQYF; CDR3nt: TGTGCCAGCAGTTTTTTAGCGGGAAAAAATTACGAGCAGTACTTC
d_gene: .; v_gene: TRBV2; j_gene: TRBJ1-2; len: 14; abundance: few; CDR3aa: CASSEDEESYGYTF; CDR3nt: TGTGCCAGCAGTGAAGATGAGGAGAGTTATGGCTACACCTTC
d_gene: .; v_gene: TRBV27; j_gene: TRBJ2-7; len: 17; abundance: .; CDR3aa: CASSTNEQGARDYEQYF; CDR3nt: TGTGCCAGCAGTACAAATGAACAGGGTGCTAGAGATTACGAGCAGTACTTC
d_gene: .; v_gene: TRBV19; j_gene: TRBJ1-5; len: 13; abundance: .; CDR3aa: CASSPEGIQPQHF; CDR3nt: TGTGCCAGTAGTCCTGAGGGAATTCAGCCCCAGCATTTT
d_gene: TRBD1; v_gene: TRBV18; j_gene: TRBJ2-7; len: 14; abundance: .; CDR3aa: CASSPGTGAYEQYF; CDR3nt: TGTGCCAGCTCTCCCGGGACAGGGGCCTACGAGCAGTACTTC
d_gene: .; v_gene: TRBV7-9; j_gene: TRBJ2-2; len: 15; abundance: .; CDR3aa: CASSLWGPGAGELFF; CDR3nt: TGTGCCAGCAGCTTATGGGGACCAGGGGCCGGGGAGCTGTTTTTT
d_gene: TRBD2; v_gene: TRBV28; j_gene: TRBJ2-7; len: 14; abundance: .; CDR3aa: CASQQAGVGYEQYF; CDR3nt: TGTGCCAGCCAGCAAGCGGGAGTTGGCTACGAGCAGTACTTC
d_gene: .; v_gene: TRBV5-6; j_gene: TRBJ2-1; len: 13; abundance: .; CDR3aa: CASSADTYNEQFF; CDR3nt: TGTGCCAGCAGCGCGGACACGTACAATGAGCAGTTCTTC
d_gene: .; v_gene: TRBV7-2; j_gene: TRBJ2-7; len: 14; abundance: .; CDR3aa: CASSLQGSDYEQYF; CDR3nt: TGTGCCAGCAGCTTACAGGGGTCCGACTACGAGCAGTACTTC
d_gene: TRBD2; v_gene: TRBV27; j_gene: TRBJ2-7; len: 19; abundance: .; CDR3aa: CASSPLTGDSSGHSYEQYF; CDR3nt: TGTGCCAGCAGTCCACTTACGGGGGACTCTAGCGGGCACTCCTACGAGCAGTACTTC
d_gene: .; v_gene: TRBV11-2; j_gene: TRBJ2-2; len: 14; abundance: .; CDR3aa: CASSLDRGSGELFF; CDR3nt: TGTGCCAGCAGCTTAGACCGAGGTAGCGGGGAGCTGTTTTTT
d_gene: .; v_gene: TRBV4-1; j_gene: TRBJ1-1; len: 12; abundance: .; CDR3aa: CASGWWNTEAFF; CDR3nt: TGCGCCAGCGGTTGGTGGAACACTGAAGCTTTCTTT
d_gene: .; v_gene: TRBV12-5; j_gene: TRBJ1-3; len: 13; abundance: once; CDR3aa: CASGRSSGNTIYF; CDR3nt: TGTGCTAGTGGTCGAAGCTCTGGAAACACCATATATTTT
d_gene: TRBD1; v_gene: TRBV6-1; j_gene: TRBJ1-5; len: 14; abundance: large; CDR3aa: CASSEQGGGQPQHF; CDR3nt: TGTGCCAGCAGTGAACAGGGGGGCGGTCAGCCCCAGCATTTT
d_gene: TRBD1; v_gene: TRBV10-1; j_gene: TRBJ1-2; len: 13; abundance: .; CDR3aa: CASSRDRGLGYTF; CDR3nt: TGCGCCAGCAGTCGGGACAGGGGGCTCGGCTACACCTTC
d_gene: TRBD1; v_gene: TRBV7-8; j_gene: TRBJ1-1; len: 14; abundance: .; CDR3aa: CASSTGARFTEAFF; CDR3nt: TGTGCCAGCAGTACAGGGGCGAGGTTCACTGAAGCTTTCTTT
d_gene: .; v_gene: TRBV29-1; j_gene: TRBJ2-3; len: 13; abundance: .; CDR3aa: CSVEVGGTDTQYF; CDR3nt: TGCAGCGTTGAAGTAGGAGGCACAGATACGCAGTATTTT
d_gene: TRBD1; v_gene: TRBV7-9; j_gene: TRBJ1-2; len: 15; abundance: few; CDR3aa: CASSWTGSSNYGYTF; CDR3nt: TGTGCCAGCAGCTGGACAGGGAGTTCTAACTATGGCTACACCTTC
d_gene: .; v_gene: TRBV14; j_gene: TRBJ1-1; len: 11; abundance: few; CDR3aa: CASSQDGEAFF; CDR3nt: TGTGCCAGCAGCCAAGACGGCGAAGCTTTCTTT
d_gene: .; v_gene: TRBV6-1; j_gene: TRBJ1-4; len: 15; abundance: once; CDR3aa: CASSEVGTSHEKLFF; CDR3nt: TGTGCCAGCAGTGAAGTTGGGACCAGCCATGAAAAACTGTTTTTT
d_gene: .; v_gene: TRBV7-8; j_gene: TRBJ2-3; len: 14; abundance: .; CDR3aa: CASSLAAIVGTQYF; CDR3nt: TGTGCCAGCAGCTTAGCGGCGATAGTGGGTACGCAGTATTTT
d_gene: .; v_gene: TRBV2; j_gene: TRBJ2-5; len: 13; abundance: .; CDR3aa: CASAYGYQETQYF; CDR3nt: TGTGCCAGCGCATACGGGTACCAAGAGACCCAGTACTTC
d_gene: .; v_gene: TRBV15; j_gene: TRBJ2-7; len: 14; abundance: .; CDR3aa: CATSPELVSYEQYF; CDR3nt: TGTGCCACCAGCCCCGAACTAGTATCCTACGAGCAGTACTTC
d_gene: TRBD1; v_gene: TRBV5-4; j_gene: TRBJ2-6; len: 17; abundance: .; CDR3aa: CASSPGQGISGANVLTF; CDR3nt: TGTGCCAGCAGCCCGGGACAGGGGATCTCTGGGGCCAACGTCCTGACTTTC
d_gene: TRBD1; v_gene: TRBV7-3; j_gene: TRBJ2-1; len: 14; abundance: .; CDR3aa: CASSLQGFDDEQFF; CDR3nt: TGTGCCAGCAGCCTACAGGGGTTTGACGATGAGCAGTTCTTC
d_gene: .; v_gene: TRBV11-2; j_gene: TRBJ2-2; len: 15; abundance: once; CDR3aa: CASSRQVATTGELFF; CDR3nt: TGTGCCAGCAGCCGTCAGGTGGCGACCACCGGGGAGCTGTTTTTT
d_gene: .; v_gene: TRBV19; j_gene: TRBJ2-7; len: 14; abundance: .; CDR3aa: CASSIRVSYDEQYF; CDR3nt: TGTGCCAGTAGTATTAGGGTAAGCTACGACGAGCAGTACTTC
d_gene: .; v_gene: TRBV7-2; j_gene: TRBJ2-7; len: 13; abundance: medium-sized; CDR3aa: CASSLGRYYEQYF; CDR3nt: TGTGCCAGCAGCTTAGGGAGGTACTACGAGCAGTACTTC
d_gene: .; v_gene: TRBV11-2; j_gene: TRBJ2-5; len: 13; abundance: medium-sized; CDR3aa: CASSSQGWETQYF; CDR3nt: TGTGCCAGCAGCTCCCAGGGCTGGGAGACCCAGTACTTC
d_gene: TRBD2; v_gene: TRBV28; j_gene: TRBJ2-1; len: 12; abundance: .; CDR3aa: CASSLGGSGQFF; CDR3nt: TGTGCCAGCAGTTTGGGGGGGTCGGGGCAGTTCTTC
d_gene: TRBD1; v_gene: TRBV7-6; j_gene: TRBJ2-4; len: 13; abundance: .; CDR3aa: CASSRDRGHIQYF; CDR3nt: TGTGCCAGCAGCAGGGACAGGGGACACATTCAGTACTTC